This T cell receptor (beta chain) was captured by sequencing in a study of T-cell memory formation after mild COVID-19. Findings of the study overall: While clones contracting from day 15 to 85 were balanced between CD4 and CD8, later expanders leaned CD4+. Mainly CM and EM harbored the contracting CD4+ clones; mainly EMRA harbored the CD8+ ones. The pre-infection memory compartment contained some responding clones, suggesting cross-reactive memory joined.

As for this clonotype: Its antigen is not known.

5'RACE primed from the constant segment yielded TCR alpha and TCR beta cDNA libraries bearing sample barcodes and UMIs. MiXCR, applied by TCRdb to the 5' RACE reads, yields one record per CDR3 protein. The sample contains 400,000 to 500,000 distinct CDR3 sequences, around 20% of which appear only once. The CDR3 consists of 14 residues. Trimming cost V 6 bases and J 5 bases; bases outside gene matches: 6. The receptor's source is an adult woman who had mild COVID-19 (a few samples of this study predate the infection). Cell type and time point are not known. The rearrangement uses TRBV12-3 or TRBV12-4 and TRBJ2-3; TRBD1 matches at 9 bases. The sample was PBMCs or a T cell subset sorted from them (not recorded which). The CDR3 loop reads CASSRTGAEDTQYF. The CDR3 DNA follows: TGTGCCAGCAGCCGGACAGGGGCGGAAGATACGCAGTATTTT.